What follows describes a single T cell receptor beta chain. This record comes from a study of blood T cell repertoires in COVID-19. Study in general: Nucleic acid was either cDNA or gDNA, and it came from T cells, B-cell-depleted T cells, or PBMCs.

The CDR3 runs 15 residues. Trimming stripped 2 bases from V and 4 bases from J, with 14 bases between. The germline V gene encodes CDR1 SEHNR and CDR2 FQNEAQ (reference sequence). Source study methods: Using reference gene primer amplification, nucleated cell counts were estimated. Data came from immunoSEQ multiplex PCR; TCRdb stores just in-frame clones and leaves some out. V and J calls plus clone size are reproduced from that table; the DNA served to infer D and trimming. The sample yields some 100,000 clones, approximately 91% seen once. The sequence was obtained from a man aged 60-69 years with acute or convalescent COVID-19. The chain combines TRBV7-9 with TRBJ2-5, with D possibly TRBD2 on 5 matching bases. Material for sequencing was peripheral blood. The CDR3 nucleotides read TGTGCCAGCAGCTTACCCCCACTGGGGAGAGAGACCCAGTACTTC. Protein product: CASSLPPLGRETQYF. Combining the CDR3 with reference TRBV7-9 and TRBJ2-5 gives the whole variable domain DTGVSQNPRHKITKRGQNVTFRCDPISEHNRLYWYRQTLGQGPEFLTYFQNEAQLEKSRLLSDRFSAERPKGSFSTLEIQRTEQGDSAMYLCASSLPPLGRETQYFGPGTRLLVL.